The rows below give T cell receptor beta chains drawn from one sample of a study of cytomegalovirus exposure and HLA in healthy donors. The assay was immunoSEQ multiplex PCR, and TCRdb's table has in-frame clones only and misses some. This table holds some 200,000 clones, 82% found once. Sequenced input: PBMCs. All receptors derive from a woman between 18 and 29 years old in good health and CMV-seronegative. Both conserved end residues are part of each CDR3. The order of the fields is V gene, D gene, J gene, clone size, CDR3 DNA, CDR3 protein. The D gene is left open where the match is weak. Clone size is given for some rows only: seen once, a few or many times, or a class if the clone is expanded.

>TRBV30|NA|TRBJ2-1|once
TGTGCCTGGAGTGTAGCTAGTGATGAGCAGTTCTTC
CAWSVASDEQFF
>TRBV30|NA|TRBJ1-5|NA
TGTGCCTGGAGTCTCTCACAGGATATCATCTATCAGCCCCAGCATTTT
CAWSLSQDIIYQPQHF
>TRBV11-2|TRBD1|TRBJ1-4|NA
TGTGCCAGCAGCCATTTCGGACAGGGTGAAAAACTGTTTTTT
CASSHFGQGEKLFF
>TRBV28|TRBD2|TRBJ2-3|NA
TGTGCCAGCAGTCCTGGGACTAGCGGGCCTAGCACAGATACGCAGTATTTT
CASSPGTSGPSTDTQYF
>TRBV4-3|NA|TRBJ1-3|NA
TGCGCCAGCAGCCAAGGCCCTATGATGGTAGGAAACACCATATATTTT
CASSQGPMMVGNTIYF
>TRBV4-3|NA|TRBJ1-2|once
TGCGCCAGCAGCCAAGTCGGTCGACAGCCCTATGGCTACACCTTC
CASSQVGRQPYGYTF
>TRBV27|TRBD2|TRBJ2-1|NA
TGTGCCAGCAGTTTATACCCTAGCGGGAGGGCCTTGACCTACAATGAGCAGTTCTTC
CASSLYPSGRALTYNEQFF
>TRBV19|NA|TRBJ1-3|NA
TGTGCCAGTAGTATTGGAGGGATCCGCTCTGGAAACACCATATATTTT
CASSIGGIRSGNTIYF
>TRBV5-8|NA|TRBJ2-3|NA
TGTGCCAGCAGCTCTGACTCGACAGATACGCAGTATTTT
CASSSDSTDTQYF
>TRBV29-1|TRBD1|TRBJ1-1|NA
TGCAGCGTTGTCCCAGGGGGGACTGAAGCTTTCTTT
CSVVPGGTEAFF
>TRBV7-9|NA|TRBJ1-5|NA
TGTGCCAGCAGCCCCCCAGCAGGGAGCAATCAGCCCCAGCATTTT
CASSPPAGSNQPQHF
>TRBV9|NA|TRBJ2-5|NA
TGTGCCAGCAGCCCCTCTTCAGGGGCGGAGACCCAGTACTTC
CASSPSSGAETQYF
>TRBV7-7|NA|TRBJ2-1|NA
TGTGCTAGCAGCTTACAGGAAAAGCGGGAGCAGTTCTTC
CASSLQEKREQFF
>TRBV29-1|TRBD1|TRBJ2-2|few
TGCAGCGCAGGGACAGGGACTCTCACCGGGGAGCTGTTTTTT
CSAGTGTLTGELFF
>TRBV7-2|TRBD1|TRBJ2-1|NA
TGTGCCAGCAGCTTAGCTCCCAGGGGGCGAATCTCCTACAATGAGCAGTTCTTC
CASSLAPRGRISYNEQFF
>TRBV10-3|TRBD2|TRBJ2-7|NA
TGTGCCATCAGTGAGTCTCGGGAGGGTATCTACGAGCAGTACTTC
CAISESREGIYEQYF
>TRBV28|NA|TRBJ1-1|NA
TGTGCCAGCAGCCTCTCCCCGATGGGGGGGGCTGAAGCTTTCTTT
CASSLSPMGGAEAFF
>TRBV30|NA|TRBJ1-5|NA
TGTGCCTGGAATTGGGGACATAGCAATCAGCCCCAGCATTTT
CAWNWGHSNQPQHF
>TRBV4-2|NA|TRBJ2-7|NA
TGTGCCAGCAGCCTAGGGGGTCTTGCCTACGAGCAGTACTTC
CASSLGGLAYEQYF
>TRBV19|NA|TRBJ2-3|NA
TGTGCCAGTACCCCCGGGTGGAGCACAGATACGCAGTATTTT
CASTPGWSTDTQYF
>TRBV2|TRBD1|TRBJ2-7|NA
TGTGCCAGCGCGACAGGGGCGATGAGCTCCTACGAGCAGTACTTC
CASATGAMSSYEQYF
>TRBV4-3|TRBD1|TRBJ1-2|NA
TGCGCCAGCAGCCAAGATCGGGCACAGGGGCTTCGGGGCTACACCTTC
CASSQDRAQGLRGYTF
>TRBV4-3|TRBD1|TRBJ2-7|NA
TGCGCCAGCAGCCAGAGACAGGGGGCACACTACGAGCAGTACTTC
CASSQRQGAHYEQYF
>TRBV29-1|TRBD1|TRBJ1-2|NA
TGCAGCGTCCCCACCGAACAGGGGGGGCATGGCTACACCTTC
CSVPTEQGGHGYTF
>TRBV28|NA|TRBJ2-5|once
TGTGCCAGCACCTTACAGGAGTACCAAGAGACCCAGTACTTC
CASTLQEYQETQYF
>TRBV27|TRBD1|TRBJ2-7|NA
TGTGCCAGCAGTCCCACAGGGGTCCACGAGCAGTACTTC
CASSPTGVHEQYF
>TRBV5-1|NA|TRBJ1-1|NA
TGCGCCAGCAGCTTGGGACAGAGTGAAGCTTTCTTT
CASSLGQSEAFF
>TRBV19|NA|TRBJ2-1|NA
TGTGCCAGTAGCGTAGGGAGCTCCTACAATGAGCAGTTCTTC
CASSVGSSYNEQFF
>TRBV10-1|NA|TRBJ2-2|NA
TGCGCCACCTACGACGGAGGTAGGGACAGGGTTCTAGCGGGGACCACCGGGGAGCTGTTTTTT
CATYDGGRDRVLAGTTGELFF
>TRBV6-5|TRBD2|TRBJ2-3|NA
TGTGCCACCAGTTCGGGGACTAGCGGCACAGATACGCAGTATTTT
CATSSGTSGTDTQYF
>TRBV19|TRBD2|TRBJ2-3|NA
TGTGCCAGTAGTACTGGCGGGAGGGACACAGATACGCAGTATTTT
CASSTGGRDTDTQYF
>TRBV13|TRBD2|TRBJ2-5|NA
TGTGCCAGCAGCTTCCGGACTAGCGGGAGTGATGAGACCCAGTACTTC
CASSFRTSGSDETQYF
>TRBV7-2|NA|TRBJ2-1|NA
TGTGCCAGCAGAGATGGGGGGACCCCCTACAATGAGCAGTTCTTC
CASRDGGTPYNEQFF
>TRBV11-2|NA|TRBJ2-2|few
TGTGCCAGCAGCTTAGACAGGGGAGCCACCGGGGAGCTGTTTTTT
CASSLDRGATGELFF
>TRBV7-2|TRBD1|TRBJ2-5|NA
TGTGCCAGCAGCGCGAGGGGGGCAGGGGGCTCCCAAGAGACCCAGTACTTC
CASSARGAGGSQETQYF
>TRBV4-1|NA|TRBJ2-1|NA
TGCGCCAGCAGCCCGGCGGGGGCGGGGCCCGCCTACAATGAGCAGTTCTTC
CASSPAGAGPAYNEQFF
>TRBV5-5|NA|TRBJ2-1|NA
TGTGCCAGCAGCTTGAGGCTAGCGAGTCGTGAGCAGTTCTTC
CASSLRLASREQFF
>TRBV6-6|TRBD1|TRBJ1-3|NA
TGTGCCAGCAGAGAACTGGACAGGGAAGGAAACACCATATATTTT
CASRELDREGNTIYF
>TRBV2|NA|TRBJ1-1|few
TGTGCCAGCAGTGTTGTCCAGGGCAGCGTGAACACTGAAGCTTTCTTT
CASSVVQGSVNTEAFF
>TRBV30|TRBD2|TRBJ2-1|few
TGTGCCTGGAGTCGTGGACTAGCGGGAGTATTTGGTCTGAGCAATGAGCAGTTCTTC
CAWSRGLAGVFGLSNEQFF
>TRBV10-2|NA|TRBJ2-3|NA
TGCGCCAGCAGTGAATTAGGGGGAGCGGCGGATACGCAGTATTTT
CASSELGGAADTQYF
>TRBV5-1|NA|TRBJ2-5|NA
TGCGCCAGCAGCTTGGCCGGGAGTGGAGAGACCCAGTACTTC
CASSLAGSGETQYF
>TRBV5-6|NA|TRBJ2-5|once
TGTGCCAGCAGCTTGGCCCCTACGGGGAAAGAGACCCAGTACTTC
CASSLAPTGKETQYF
>TRBV11-2|NA|TRBJ2-5|few
TGTGCCAGCAGCTCCACGTGGTCGAGAGCAAAAGAGACCCAGTACTTC
CASSSTWSRAKETQYF